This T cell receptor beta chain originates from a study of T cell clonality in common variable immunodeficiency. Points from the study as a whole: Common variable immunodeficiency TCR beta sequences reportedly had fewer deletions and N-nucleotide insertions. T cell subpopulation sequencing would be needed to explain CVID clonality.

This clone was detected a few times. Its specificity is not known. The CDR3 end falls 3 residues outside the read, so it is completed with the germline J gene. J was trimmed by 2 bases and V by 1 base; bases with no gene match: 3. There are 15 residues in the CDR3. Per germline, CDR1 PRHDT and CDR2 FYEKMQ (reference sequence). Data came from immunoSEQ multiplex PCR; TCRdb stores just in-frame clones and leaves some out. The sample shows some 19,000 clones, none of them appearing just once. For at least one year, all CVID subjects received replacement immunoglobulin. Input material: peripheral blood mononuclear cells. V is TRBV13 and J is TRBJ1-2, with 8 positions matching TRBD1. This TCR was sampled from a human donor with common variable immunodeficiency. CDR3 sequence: CASSLVQGANYGYTF. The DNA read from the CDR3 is TGTGCCAGCAGCTTAGTCCAGGGGGCAAACTATGGC.